Sequencing of this T cell receptor (beta chain) was carried out in a study of T-cell reconstitution after alpha-beta-depleted transplantation in children listed by TCRdb under 2016. General notes on the study: Using TCR repertoire profiling, the study quantitatively followed how T-cell immune reconstitution unfolded in children after TCRalphabeta/CD19-depleted allogeneic hematopoietic cell transplantation. Study-wide findings and limitations: Hyperexpanded clone frequencies declined over subsequent months; after one year, T-cell counts and TCRbeta diversity were mostly attributed to newly produced T cells. About two months after transplant, the apparently early recovery of alphabetaT-cell counts reportedly depended on just several hundred clones that had expanded rapidly and came from non-depleted graft cells. The high TCRbeta diversity at day 60 in some patients was ascribed to recipient T cells and intrathymic progenitors that had survived conditioning.

Sample treatment or condition, as interpreted from the label and publication: allogeneic hematopoietic cell transplantation with graft depleted of TCRalphabeta T cells and CD19 B cells. Transplant recipients were children who received TCRalphabeta/CD19-depleted allogeneic hematopoietic cell grafts. Worth noting for this clonotype: Which antigen it targets is not known. There are no base qualities to consult, and no much larger clone falls within one base.

The method was PCR. The listed sequencing device is Illumina HiSeq 2500. TCR libraries were prepared with molecular barcoding, using unique molecular identifiers to normalize TCRbeta repertoire quantification. TCRdb applied fastp at Q25 and MiXCR to the public reads, then kept only in-frame beta chains. Every distinct CDR3 protein forms one entry, paired with its most common genes and DNA. This sample comprises fewer than 550,000 distinct CDR3 sequences, around 10% of them detected only once. Approximately 14% of the sample belongs to the ten largest clones. The CDR3, from cysteine to phenylalanine, totals 16 residues. Kept here is only the CDR3 DNA, which spans 48 bases and is read in frame from base 1. CDR1 and CDR2 are drawn from the germline V gene (reference sequence): WNHNN, SYGVQD. V loses 5 bases at its end and J loses 2 bases; junction bases beyond the gene matches: 8.

The sequencing here drew on PBMCs, mostly from graft donor cells, taken 180 days after TCRalphabeta/CD19-depleted stem cell transplant. The chain was built from TRBV10-1 and TRBJ2-1, with 8 bases in between that match TRBD1. This TCR derives from a female patient between 2 and 15 years old who had a stem cell transplant for aplastic anemia, so the T cells may come from the graft donor. DNA sequence: TGCGCCAGCAGTCCTCGGAGACAGGGGCCCTACAATGAGCAGTTCTTC. Translated, it reads CASSPRRQGPYNEQFF.